This T cell receptor beta chain was profiled in a study of CD8 T cells in Susac syndrome. CDR1 and CDR2 (germline): SQVTM, ANQGSEA. Trimming took 7 bases from V and 4 from J; bases not matched to a gene: 9. This CDR3 comprises 14 residues. Sequencing of TCR beta, carried out with a high-throughput approach, was applied to CD8+ and CD4+ T cells from the blood. Healthy donors constituted the controls, which were matched for age and sex. An input of about 0.5 to 1 ug of RNA was subjected to reverse transcription using random hexamers. The CDR3 of TCR beta was amplified by immunoSEQ multiplex PCR across 54 Vbeta and 13 Jbeta. TCRdb fed the immunoSEQ multiplex PCR reads into MiXCR, producing one record per CDR3 protein. The sample shows around 160,000 distinct CDR3 sequences, approximately 92% of them seen only once. In its sample, this clonotype was seen a few times.

The chain combines TRBV29-1 with TRBJ2-3, with 9 bases aligning to TRBD2. This TCR derives from a human donor in good health. The sequenced sample consisted of CD4+ T cells from PBMCs. CDR3 amino acids: CSERGASGADTQYF. CDR3 bases: TGCAGCGAGAGGGGGGCTAGCGGGGCAGATACGCAGTATTTT.